Listed below are T cell receptor beta chains from one sample, sequenced in a study of CD8 T cells in Susac syndrome. TCRdb independently ran MiXCR on the immunoSEQ multiplex PCR reads; one entry per CDR3 protein. Here the sample spans just over 150,000 distinct CDR3 sequences, just under 95% being singletons. Sequencing was done on a sample of CD8+ T cells from PBMCs. These TCRs come from a human donor with multiple sclerosis. Both conserved end residues are part of each CDR3. D genes are given only for firm matches. For some rows the clone size is stated as once, few or many, or as a class when expanded; others skip it.

>-|-|TRBV3-1|TRBJ2-7
TGTGCCAGCAGCCACCCTCCAGGGGCTATCAACGAGCAGTACTTC
CASSHPPGAINEQYF
>TRBD1|-|TRBV9|TRBJ1-6
TGTGCCAGCAGCGCCCCGGGACAGGGGTCATCACCCCTCCACTTT
CASSAPGQGSSPLHF
>TRBD2|once|TRBV7-8|TRBJ2-3
TGTGCCAGCAGCTTAGCCTTTGGGACTAGCGGGGAAAGCGCAGATACGCAGTATTTT
CASSLAFGTSGESADTQYF
>-|-|TRBV30|TRBJ1-1
TGTGCCTGGAGTGTAGGGGCTGAAGCTTTCTTT
CAWSVGAEAFF
>-|-|TRBV7-9|TRBJ2-1
TGTGCCAGCAGCTTAGCGAGTGAGCAGTTCTTC
CASSLASEQFF
>-|-|TRBV27|TRBJ1-4
TGTGCCAGCGGAAGGGGAGGGGGAAAACTGTTTTTT
CASGRGGGKLFF
>TRBD1|-|TRBV28|TRBJ1-6
TGTGCCAGCAGTCCACTGACAGGGCCAAATTCACCCCTCCACTTT
CASSPLTGPNSPLHF
>TRBD1|once|TRBV13|TRBJ2-1
TGTGCCAGCAGCTACGGCCGACAGGGCTACAATGAGCAGTTCTTC
CASSYGRQGYNEQFF
>TRBD1|-|TRBV7-9|TRBJ1-4
TGTGCCAGCAGTCCACGGACTGGGACAGAGTATGAAAAACTGTTTTTT
CASSPRTGTEYEKLFF
>TRBD1|-|TRBV29-1|TRBJ2-4
TGCAGCGTTGAGCATGAGGGACAGGGGGCGAGAAACATTCAGTACTTC
CSVEHEGQGARNIQYF
>TRBD1|-|TRBV10-3|TRBJ2-7
TGTGCCTCCACGGAAGGGGGCTCCGAGCAGTACTTC
CASTEGGSEQYF
>TRBD1|-|TRBV20-1|TRBJ2-5
TGCAGTGCGCATACAGGGGGCCAAGAGACCCAGTACTTC
CSAHTGGQETQYF
>-|-|TRBV29-1|TRBJ1-2
TGCAGCGTTGAAGAAGGAGGAGGAAACTATGGCTACACCTTC
CSVEEGGGNYGYTF
>-|-|TRBV27|TRBJ1-5
TGTGCCAGCAGTTTATGGAGCAATCAGCCCCAGCATTTT
CASSLWSNQPQHF
>TRBD1|-|TRBV5-4|TRBJ2-7
TGTGCCAGCCAAGGACAGGGTGAATACGAGCAGTACTTC
CASQGQGEYEQYF
>-|-|TRBV15|TRBJ1-1
TGTGCCACCAGCAGAGGGATAAACACTGAAGCTTTCTTT
CATSRGINTEAFF
>-|-|TRBV5-6|TRBJ1-2
TGTGCCAGCAGCTTGGAGGCAGGGGAGGGGGGCTATGGCTACACCTTC
CASSLEAGEGGYGYTF
>-|-|TRBV29-1|TRBJ1-1
TGCAGCGTTCGGACGCCTTGGGGCACTGAAGCTTTCTTT
CSVRTPWGTEAFF
>-|few|TRBV7-9|TRBJ1-2
TGTGCCAGCAGCTTAGGAGGTCGGGGCTACACCTTC
CASSLGGRGYTF
>-|-|TRBV29-1|TRBJ1-2
TGCAGCGTCGAATCGGGTATCTATGGCTACACCTTC
CSVESGIYGYTF
>TRBD2|-|TRBV13|TRBJ2-3
TGTGCCAGCAGCTGGACTAGAATGGACACAGATACGCAGTATTTT
CASSWTRMDTDTQYF
>TRBD1|-|TRBV20-1|TRBJ1-2
TGCAGTGCTAGAGCGGCAGGGGGACGAGCTATTGGATACACCTTC
CSARAAGGRAIGYTF
>-|-|TRBV3-1|TRBJ2-5
TGTGCCAGCAGCCAAGGGGCAGCGGGCCAGGGGGAGACCCAGTACTTC
CASSQGAAGQGETQYF
>TRBD1|-|TRBV5-1|TRBJ2-7
TGCGCCAGCAGAGGGGACAGGGGCTACGAGCAGTACTTC
CASRGDRGYEQYF
>TRBD1|-|TRBV13|TRBJ1-2
TGTGCCAGCAGCTCGGGGACAGGGCATGGCTACACCTTC
CASSSGTGHGYTF
>-|-|TRBV4-1|TRBJ2-5
TGCGCCAGCGCCGACAGCGCACAAGAGACCCAGTACTTC
CASADSAQETQYF
>-|-|TRBV30|TRBJ2-7
TGTGCCTCAAGGACGGCTAGCTCCTACGAGCAGTACTTC
CASRTASSYEQYF
>-|-|TRBV27|TRBJ1-5
TGTGCCAGCAGTTCCCAGTCTCATCAGCCCCAGCATTTT
CASSSQSHQPQHF
>-|-|TRBV29-1|TRBJ2-4
TGCAGCGTTGTTGCCAAAAACATTCAGTACTTC
CSVVAKNIQYF
>-|-|TRBV2|TRBJ2-4
TGTGCCAGCAGTGGAGGAGGGGAGGCCAAAAACATTCAGTACTTC
CASSGGGEAKNIQYF
>-|-|TRBV15|TRBJ2-3
TGTGCCACCAGCAGGAAGGCGACAGATACGCAGTATTTT
CATSRKATDTQYF
>TRBD1|-|TRBV5-1|TRBJ1-2
TGCGCCAGCAGCTTAAGGACAGGGGGCGCGGGCTACACCTTC
CASSLRTGGAGYTF
>-|-|TRBV20-1|TRBJ2-1
TGCAGTGCTAGAGATCGGTTTAGCGGAGCTTCGGATGAGCAGTTCTTC
CSARDRFSGASDEQFF
>TRBD1|-|TRBV20-1|TRBJ1-5
TGCAGTGCTACAGGGGGGGGACAGGGAAAGGATCAGCCCCAGCATTTT
CSATGGGQGKDQPQHF
>-|once|TRBV11-1|TRBJ1-2
TGTGCCAGCAGCCATACAAGTGACTATGGCTACACCTTC
CASSHTSDYGYTF
>TRBD1|-|TRBV20-1|TRBJ2-4
TGCAGTGCTTCGCCACAGGGGAACATTCAGTACTTC
CSASPQGNIQYF
>-|-|TRBV29-1|TRBJ1-2
TGCAGCGTTGAAGCTCGAAAAAGGACAGCACCTAACTATGGCTACACCTTC
CSVEARKRTAPNYGYTF
>TRBD1|-|TRBV30|TRBJ1-2
TGTGCCTGGAGTGTCGTCGGGACAGGCTATGGCTACACCTTC
CAWSVVGTGYGYTF
>-|-|TRBV20-1|TRBJ1-1
TGCAGTGCTAGAAGTGGAGGGCAGGAAGCTTTCTTT
CSARSGGQEAFF
>-|-|TRBV15|TRBJ2-1
TGTGCCACCAGCAGAGCAGAGAACAATGAGCAGTTCTTC
CATSRAENNEQFF
>TRBD2|-|TRBV3-1|TRBJ2-1
TGTGCCAGCAGCCAAGGACTAGCGGGGGGGAGGTCTGAGCAGTTCTTC
CASSQGLAGGRSEQFF
>-|-|TRBV7-3|TRBJ1-1
TGTGCCAGCAGCTTACGAGGGGGGCCGAACACTGAAGCTTTCTTT
CASSLRGGPNTEAFF
>-|-|TRBV29-1|TRBJ2-2
TGCAGCGTTGAATTACGAACCGGGGAGCTGTTTTTT
CSVELRTGELFF
>-|-|TRBV27|TRBJ1-1
TGTGCCAGCCGAGTCCAGGGGAACACTGAAGCTTTCTTT
CASRVQGNTEAFF
>-|-|TRBV5-1|TRBJ2-7
TGCGCCAGCACTGGGACCGGCACCAACTACGAGCAGTACTTC
CASTGTGTNYEQYF
>TRBD1|-|TRBV20-1|TRBJ2-7
TGCAGTGCTAGTAGTGGGACAGGGTATTCTTACGAGCAGTACTTC
CSASSGTGYSYEQYF
>-|-|TRBV3-1|TRBJ2-5
TGTGCCAGCAGCTCAGGGTCTCGGGGGCGAATCCAAGAGACCCAGTACTTC
CASSSGSRGRIQETQYF
>-|-|TRBV9|TRBJ1-1
TGTGCCAGCAGCTCAAAGAACACTGAAGCTTTCTTT
CASSSKNTEAFF
>TRBD1|-|TRBV20-1|TRBJ2-7
TGCAGTGCTAGGGGGACAGATATTTACGAGCAGTACTTC
CSARGTDIYEQYF
>-|-|TRBV20-1|TRBJ2-5
TGCAGGGCCCCACACGAAACCCAAGAGACCCAGTACTTC
CRAPHETQETQYF